This TCR beta chain comes out of a study of blood T cell repertoires in COVID-19. Study in general: The samples span acute and convalescent COVID-19 from the United States, Italy and Spain. The cDNA or gDNA used as material had been derived from T cells, B-cell-depleted T cells, or PBMCs.

Methods used by the authors: Reference gene primer amplification in the assay estimated nucleated cell counts. The method was immunoSEQ multiplex PCR; TCRdb's version includes in-frame clones alone and lacks a portion of them. For V, J and clone size, that table is used; D and trimming come from the DNA. The table records approximately 350,000 clones, 89% of them present only once. The sample consisted of peripheral blood. The clonotype comes from a man in his forties or fifties with acute or convalescent COVID-19.

The CDR3 DNA is TGTGCCAGCAGCTTGCGTCAGGGGGCGGCCGGGGAGCTGTTTTTT. Protein sequence: CASSLRQGAAGELFF. V gene TRBV5-4 combines with J gene TRBJ2-2, with TRBD1 identical over 8 bases. The CDR3 is made up of 15 amino acids. J lost 6 bases, V lost 1 base, and 5 bases had no gene match. Germline V gene sequence: CDR1 SGHNT, CDR2 YYREEE (reference sequence).